The rows below give T cell receptor beta chains drawn from one sample of a study of radiation and T cells in renal cell carcinoma. The protocol was immunoSEQ multiplex PCR, while the TCRdb copy is restricted to in-frame clones and leaves out a portion. The sample holds tens of thousands of clones, 80% seen once. The source material was blood, sampled from a patient whose treatment included radiotherapy and nephrectomy. These receptors all stem from a man between 60 and 75 years old with renal cell carcinoma. The CDR3 runs from the conserved cysteine through the conserved F or W. The D gene is left open where the match is weak. For some rows the clone size is stated as once, few or many, or as a class when expanded; others skip it.

DNA: TGTGCCAGCAGCCCCACCACGGGGGAGCAGTACTTC; CDR3: CASSPTTGEQYF; size: -; D: -; J: TRBJ2-7; V: TRBV7-8
DNA: TGTGCCACCAGCAGGGAGGCCCAGATGAACACCGGGGAGCTGTTTTTT; CDR3: CATSREAQMNTGELFF; size: -; D: -; J: TRBJ2-2; V: TRBV15
DNA: TGTGCCAGTAGTGCTCATGGGAGACTAGCGGGGAGCTCCTACGAGCAGTACTTC; CDR3: CASSAHGRLAGSSYEQYF; size: -; D: TRBD2; J: TRBJ2-7; V: TRBV19
DNA: TGTGCCGGCAGCGTGCTCGGCGGGAGAGAGACCCAGTACTTC; CDR3: CAGSVLGGRETQYF; size: -; D: TRBD2; J: TRBJ2-5; V: TRBV9
DNA: TGTGCCAGCAGGGGGACTGGAGAATACGAGCAGTACTTC; CDR3: CASRGTGEYEQYF; size: -; D: -; J: TRBJ2-7; V: TRBV6-6
DNA: TGTGCCAGCAGCTTTGAGGGATCTGGAAACACCATATATTTT; CDR3: CASSFEGSGNTIYF; size: -; D: -; J: TRBJ1-3; V: TRBV13
DNA: TGTGCCAGCAGGAGGGGACAGGGGAACACTGAAGCTTTCTTT; CDR3: CASRRGQGNTEAFF; size: -; D: TRBD1; J: TRBJ1-1; V: TRBV2
DNA: TGTGCCAGTAGGTCCCATCAGGGGGCCCAAGCTTTCTTT; CDR3: CASRSHQGAQAFF; size: -; D: TRBD1; J: TRBJ1-1; V: TRBV19
DNA: TGTGCTAGTGCCAAGCCCCTGAGCTCCTACAATGAGCAGTTCTTC; CDR3: CASAKPLSSYNEQFF; size: -; D: -; J: TRBJ2-1; V: TRBV12-5
DNA: TGCGCCAGCAGCCAACTCCTCGACAGTCACGAGCAGTACTTC; CDR3: CASSQLLDSHEQYF; size: -; D: -; J: TRBJ2-7; V: TRBV4-1
DNA: TGTGCCAGCAGTTCTAGCGGGAGGGCCACAGATACGCAGTATTTT; CDR3: CASSSSGRATDTQYF; size: once; D: TRBD2; J: TRBJ2-3; V: TRBV7-9
DNA: TGTGCCAGCAGCGTAGGCGGACAGGGTGGTCAGCCCCAGCATTTT; CDR3: CASSVGGQGGQPQHF; size: -; D: TRBD1; J: TRBJ1-5; V: TRBV9
DNA: TGTGCCAGCAGCTCCGCAGGGGCAGAGAACACTGAAGCTTTCTTT; CDR3: CASSSAGAENTEAFF; size: -; D: -; J: TRBJ1-1; V: TRBV7-6
DNA: TGTGCCAGCAGCTCAGGACAGGGGAGCACAGATACGCAGTATTTT; CDR3: CASSSGQGSTDTQYF; size: -; D: TRBD1; J: TRBJ2-3; V: TRBV5-4
DNA: TGTGCCAGCCTGAGGTCAACTAATGAAAAACTGTTTTTT; CDR3: CASLRSTNEKLFF; size: -; D: -; J: TRBJ1-4; V: TRBV2
DNA: TGTGCCAGCAGCCGTCCCCTCGGGGCAGCGCCGAGCTACACCTTC; CDR3: CASSRPLGAAPSYTF; size: -; D: -; J: TRBJ1-2; V: TRBV7-9
DNA: TGTGCCAGCAGTGGAACTAGCTCGGATACGCAGTATTTT; CDR3: CASSGTSSDTQYF; size: -; D: -; J: TRBJ2-3; V: TRBV6-1
DNA: TGTGCCAGCAGCGGACCGACAGGTGGCTACACCTTC; CDR3: CASSGPTGGYTF; size: -; D: -; J: TRBJ1-2; V: TRBV13
DNA: TGTGCCAGCAGCTTTGAGGAAGGCGAGATGAACACTGAAGCTTTCTTT; CDR3: CASSFEEGEMNTEAFF; size: -; D: -; J: TRBJ1-1; V: TRBV7-8
DNA: TGTGCCAGCAGCAATAGAGCGGGAGTCAATGAGCAGTTCTTC; CDR3: CASSNRAGVNEQFF; size: -; D: TRBD2; J: TRBJ2-1; V: TRBV2
DNA: TGTGCCAGCAGCATCACCGACGGCGCTAGCGGGATACTGAACGAGCAGTACTTC; CDR3: CASSITDGASGILNEQYF; size: -; D: TRBD2; J: TRBJ2-7; V: TRBV7-2
DNA: TGTGCCAGCAGCTTAATAACAGATACGCAGTATTTT; CDR3: CASSLITDTQYF; size: -; D: -; J: TRBJ2-3; V: TRBV7-2
DNA: TGTGCCAGCAGCTTTACCGGTTACAATGAGCAGTTCTTC; CDR3: CASSFTGYNEQFF; size: -; D: -; J: TRBJ2-1; V: TRBV5-4
DNA: TGTGCCAGCAGCTTTAGGTCCGAGACCCAGTACTTC; CDR3: CASSFRSETQYF; size: -; D: -; J: TRBJ2-5; V: TRBV7-2